The next 2 T cell receptor beta chains were all read from a single sample in a study of cytomegalovirus exposure and HLA in healthy donors. PCR used 60 Vbeta primers and 13 Jbeta primers. Produced via immunoSEQ multiplex PCR; TCRdb's table is partial and in-frame only. The sample gives more than 150,000 clones, roughly 78% of which show up once; 1.5% to 2% is in the top ten. The specimen was PBMCs. These receptors were taken from a woman aged 25 to 39 in good health and CMV-seronegative.

CDR3 protein: CASTGDSDTQYF. The CDR3 bases are TGTGCCAGCACAGGGGATTCAGATACGCAGTATTTT. V is TRBV2 and J is TRBJ2-3; possible D gene TRBD1, 6 bases. CDR3 length equals 12 residues. The V end was cut by 7 bases, the J end by 4 bases, with 9 bases between. CDR1 is SNHLY and CDR2 is FYNNEI in the germline V gene.

The rearrangement uses TRBV6-5 and TRBJ2-7; a weak D match, TRBD1 (6 bases). This CDR3 has 14 residues. V lost 6 bases to trimming and J lost 0 bases, with 12 bases between them. Germline CDR1 and CDR2: MNHEY and SVGAGI. In DNA form, the CDR3 reads TGTGCCAGCAGCTCAACAGGGTTCTCCTACGAGCAGTACTTC. As protein: CASSSTGFSYEQYF.